Following are 26 T cell receptor beta chains from one sample sequenced in a study of T cell responses to AZD1222 COVID-19 vaccine. Sequencing was performed with immunoSEQ multiplex PCR; in TCRdb, only in-frame clones are kept and a portion is missing. The sample consists of about 160,000 clones, approximately 92% of them appearing once. The source material was peripheral blood, sampled 28 days after the second AZD1222 dose. The receptors were sampled from an adult who received the AZD1222 COVID-19 vaccine.

The chain recombines TRBV5-4 with TRBJ2-3, with D perhaps matching TRBD2 (7 bases). Per the germline V gene, CDR1 is SGHNT and CDR2 is YYREEE (reference sequence). V lost 5 bases and J lost 6, with 28 bases in between. The CDR3 sequence is 18 residues long. The CDR3 sequence is CASRRDFLKGEGRDTQYF. In DNA form, the CDR3 reads TGTGCCAGCAGGAGGGACTTTCTGAAGGGGGAGGGGCGGGATACGCAGTATTTT.

This sequence joins TRBV7-9 and TRBJ2-7; 10 nucleotides align to TRBD2. CDR1 is SEHNR, CDR2 FQNEAQ, per germline (reference sequence). With 5 bases clipped from V and 5 bases from J, the junction kept 9 bases outside the gene matches. The CDR3 extends over 15 amino acids. The DNA of the CDR3 is TGTGCCAGCAGCCCTAGCGGGAGCGGCCAGAACGAGCAGTACTTC. Protein sequence: CASSPSGSGQNEQYF.

The gene calls are TRBV4-1 and TRBJ2-3, with 10 bases matching TRBD1. Germline loops: CDR1 MGHRA, CDR2 YSYEKL. The CDR3 consists of 18 residues. With V trimmed by 0 bases and J by 3 bases, 9 bases remained unmatched. The CDR3 region has the DNA TGCGCCAGCAGCCAAGATTCTCCCGGGACAGGGGTTACAGATACGCAGTATTTT. Residues: CASSQDSPGTGVTDTQYF.

The chain has TRBV19 and TRBJ1-3; D not certain. V was cut by 6 bases and J by 0 bases, with 12 bases left in between. Germline V gives CDR1 LNHDA, CDR2 SQIVND (reference sequence). CDR3 length: 15 residues. The CDR3 region is CASRLDRSSGNTIYF. The CDR3 DNA is TGTGCCAGTAGGTTGGACCGATCCTCTGGAAACACCATATATTTT.

This clone has only one observation. This rearrangement joins TRBV19 to TRBJ2-7; D possibly corresponds to TRBD2 (7 bases). CDR1 and CDR2 from the germline V gene are LNHDA and SQIVND (reference sequence). CDR3 length equals 14 residues. V was cut by 6 bases and J by 2 bases, with 14 bases left in between. The CDR3 spells CASRDKGGAYEQYF. The CDR3 DNA reads as TGTGCCAGTAGGGATAAGGGGGGGGCCTACGAGCAGTACTTC.

The chain combines TRBV3-1 (or the pseudogene TRBV3-2) with TRBJ1-5; D is possibly TRBD1 (5 bases). Germline values: CDR1 LGHDT, CDR2 YNNKEL (reference sequence). This CDR3 region has 15 residues. The V end lost 0 bases, the J end lost 7 bases, and 13 bases lay between the germline ends. The DNA for the CDR3 is TGTGCCAGCAGCCAAGATGCTGTGGGGGGGCAGCCCCAGCATTTT. Protein product: CASSQDAVGGQPQHF.

This chain uses TRBV2 with TRBJ2-7; D is possibly TRBD1 or TRBD2 (5 bases each). The CDR3 runs 16 residues. Germline V gives CDR1 SNHLY, CDR2 FYNNEI. V lost 8 bases, J lost 3 bases, and 23 bases lay in between. This CDR3 is CASGGLGGAGRYEQYF. CDR3 DNA sequence: TGTGCCAGCGGGGGTCTAGGAGGTGCAGGACGCTACGAGCAGTACTTC.

The CDR3 loop is CACAVGTDTQYF. As DNA, the CDR3 is TGTGCCTGTGCGGTGGGCACAGATACGCAGTATTTT. This sequence joins TRBV30 and TRBJ2-3; unclear D gene. The CDR3 consists of 12 residues. The V and J ends lost 6 bases and 1 base respectively, with 8 bases between them. CDR1 is GTSNPN, CDR2 SVGIG, per germline (reference sequence).

The chain joins TRBV28 to TRBJ2-5; D gene unclear. Looked up from germline, CDR1 is MDHEN and CDR2 is SYDVKM. V dropped 5 bases and J dropped 7 bases, with 14 bases sitting between them. The length of the CDR3 is 13 residues. CDR3 coding DNA: TGTGCCAGCAGTCTCCCCTTCGGTTGGACCCAGTACTTC. Its protein is CASSLPFGWTQYF.

This chain joins TRBV10-1 and TRBJ1-1, with D hard to call. V was clipped by 2 bases and J by 8 bases, with 12 bases between them. CDR3 length equals 13 residues. Germline CDR1 reads WNHNN; CDR2 reads SYGVQD (reference sequence). The CDR3 loop is CASSEMHRGEAFF. In nucleotides, the CDR3 is TGCGCCAGCAGTGAGATGCACCGAGGGGAAGCTTTCTTT.

V usage is TRBV18 and J usage is TRBJ1-5, with 11 bases identical to TRBD1. The CDR3 is 14 residues long. CDR1 KGHSH and CDR2 LQKENI come from the germline V gene. V gave up 6 bases and J gave up 6 bases; unmatched junction bases: 4. In nucleotides, the CDR3 is TGTGCCAGCTCCCCGGACAGGGGGCTTCAGCCCCAGCATTTT. Protein: CASSPDRGLQPQHF.

The chain combines TRBV4-2 with TRBJ2-2; 7 nucleotides match TRBD2. The ends lost 7 bases at V and 1 base at J; junction bases unmatched: 9. CDR1 LGHNA and CDR2 YNFKEQ come from the germline V gene. The CDR3 sequence is 16 residues long. This chain's CDR3 is CASTSPGLRNTGELFF. Written as DNA, the CDR3 is TGTGCCAGCACCTCACCGGGACTACGGAACACCGGGGAGCTGTTTTTT.

The V call is TRBV6-6, the J call TRBJ1-1; 7 positions match TRBD1. The CDR3 sequence is 15 residues long. Germline CDR1 reads MNHNY; CDR2 reads SVGAGI (reference sequence). V shed 5 bases, J shed 1 base, and the junction held 7 bases outside the gene matches. The chain's CDR3 is CASSPPGTANTEAFF. DNA of the CDR3: TGTGCCAGCAGTCCCCCGGGGACAGCGAACACTGAAGCTTTCTTT.

This chain connects TRBV14 to TRBJ2-1; the match to TRBD2 covers 9 bases. The V gene end was trimmed by 1 base and the J gene end by 9 bases; junction bases not matched to a gene: 10. The CDR3 contains 16 residues. Germline V gene lookup returns CDR1 SGHDN and CDR2 FVKESK. CDR3 residues: CASSQAAGLAIGEQFF. Here the CDR3 DNA reads TGTGCCAGCAGCCAAGCCGCAGGACTAGCGATAGGTGAGCAGTTCTTC.

The chain has TRBV18 and TRBJ1-1; 8 bases agree with TRBD1. The CDR3 loop spans 14 amino acids. Germline V gives CDR1 KGHSH, CDR2 LQKENI. J lost 5 bases, V lost 3 bases, and 5 bases had no gene match. CDR3 in DNA: TGTGCCAGCTCACCGGGACAGGCGGTAACTGAAGCTTTCTTT. It codes for CASSPGQAVTEAFF.

This clone was seen a handful of times. The CDR3 DNA reads as TGCGCCAGCAGTGATGTCAGGGGTTCATACGAGCAGTACTTC. Translation: CASSDVRGSYEQYF. J is TRBJ2-7 and V is TRBV10-1; D might be TRBD1 (6 bases). From germline, CDR1 is WNHNN and CDR2 SYGVQD (reference sequence). Trimming stripped 3 bases from V and 4 bases from J, with 13 bases between. The CDR3 runs to 14 residues.

The chain employs TRBV5-1 and TRBJ2-7; perhaps D is TRBD1 or TRBD2 (6 bases each). Germline V gives CDR1 SGHRS, CDR2 YFSETQ. V was pared by 6 bases and J by 5 bases, with 24 bases between. This CDR3 is built from 16 residues. The DNA of the CDR3 is TGCGCCAGCACCCCTGGTCCGGGGGCGTCCCCCCACGAGCAGTACTTC. Amino acid sequence: CASTPGPGASPHEQYF. The complete variable domain, with remaining parts taken from reference TRBV5-1 and TRBJ2-7, reads KAGVTQTPRYLIKTRGQQVTLSCSPISGHRSVSWYQQTPGQGLQFLFEYFSETQRNKGNFPGRFSGRQFSNSRSEMNVSTLELGDSALYLCASTPGPGASPHEQYFGPGTRLTVT.

The chain couples TRBV10-3 to TRBJ1-4; D is perhaps TRBD1 (5 bases). There are 13 residues in the CDR3. Germline V gene data show CDR1 as ENHRY and CDR2 as SYGVKD. Trimming left V 0 bases short and J 8 bases short, with 7 bases between. This chain's CDR3 is CAISESKGEKLFF. The DNA of the CDR3 is TGTGCCATCAGTGAGTCGAAGGGGGAAAAACTGTTTTTT.

The chain has TRBV19 and TRBJ2-1; no definite D call. The CDR3 totals 14 residues. V lost 8 bases to trimming and J lost 5 bases, with 16 bases between them. The germline gives CDR1 LNHDA, CDR2 SQIVND (reference sequence). The CDR3 sequence is CASFIYGYHNEQFF. The DNA for the CDR3 is TGTGCCAGTTTCATCTACGGCTACCACAATGAGCAGTTCTTC.

This chain joins TRBV5-1 and TRBJ2-1; weak D call: TRBD2 (6 bases). Germline V gene sequence: CDR1 SGHRS, CDR2 YFSETQ. CDR3 length equals 17 residues. V shed 0 bases and J shed 0 bases, with 13 bases lying between them. CDR3 sequence: CASSLVLGGGSYNEQFF. CDR3 in DNA: TGCGCCAGCAGCTTGGTCCTCGGGGGAGGCTCCTACAATGAGCAGTTCTTC.

The gene calls are TRBV2 and TRBJ2-7; 11 bases match TRBD2. Losses at the gene ends were 0 bases for V and 3 bases for J; bases not matched to a gene: 1. Germline CDR1 reads SNHLY; CDR2 reads FYNNEI. The CDR3 has 15 residues. CDR3 sequence: CASSEALAGGYEQYF. The CDR3 DNA is TGTGCCAGCAGTGAAGCTCTAGCGGGAGGCTACGAGCAGTACTTC.

The chain carries TRBV5-6 and TRBJ1-5; the D is unclear. Germline V gene lookup returns CDR1 SGHDT and CDR2 YYEEEE. The germline V and J ends were trimmed by 1 base and 3 bases, with 2 bases remaining between them. There are 12 residues in the CDR3. CDR3 nucleotide sequence: TGTGCCAGCAGCTTGAACAATCAGCCCCAGCATTTT. The encoded protein is CASSLNNQPQHF.

This chain links TRBV2 with TRBJ1-5, with D possibly matching TRBD1 (5 bases). Germline V gene data show CDR1 as SNHLY and CDR2 as FYNNEI. This CDR3 comprises 12 residues. Trimming cost V 6 bases and J 5 bases, with 8 bases left between them. The CDR3 loop is CASRGLDQPQHF. In DNA, the CDR3 is TGTGCCAGCAGGGGACTAGATCAGCCCCAGCATTTT.

The chain is built from TRBV6-5 and TRBJ1-6; D perhaps matches TRBD1 (6 bases). V lost 8 bases, J lost 0 bases, and 11 bases lay in between. CDR3 size: 15 residues. CDR1 MNHEY and CDR2 SVGAGI come from the germline V gene. The CDR3 sequence is CASWKGGSYNSPLHF. DNA of the CDR3: TGTGCCAGCTGGAAGGGGGGCTCCTATAATTCACCCCTCCACTTT.

The V gene is TRBV5-5, the J gene TRBJ1-1, with D perhaps TRBD1 (6 bases). The germline CDR1 and CDR2 sequences are SGHKS and YYEKEE (reference sequence). V lost 6 bases to trimming and J lost 3 bases, with 15 bases between them. This CDR3 is built from 14 residues. The CDR3: CASTWGGRDTEAFF. The CDR3 DNA reads as TGTGCCAGCACCTGGGGGGGGCGGGACACTGAAGCTTTCTTT.

V and J are TRBV21-1 and TRBJ1-2; the table's D gene call, TRBD1, was not cross checked with the DNA. TRBV21-1 is marked as a pseudogene. The CDR3 has 13 residues. The CDR3: CASSQVGHYGYTF. CDR3 DNA: TGTGCCAGCAGCCAGGTGGGGCACTATGGCTACACCTTC.